The 29 T cell receptor beta chains below all came from one sample that was sequenced in a study of graft-versus-host responses after intestinal transplantation. The protocol was immunoSEQ multiplex PCR, while the TCRdb copy is restricted to in-frame clones and leaves out a portion. The profile shows 88,000 or so clones, roughly 90% of them singletons. Their antigen targets remain unknown. Sample: unstimulated CD4+ T cells sorted from spleen or lymph node cells, taken before intestinal transplant. The receptors were sampled from a human donor who received an intestinal transplant.

The rearrangement uses TRBV6-5 and TRBJ1-6; D is unclear. The germline V gene has CDR1 MNHEY and CDR2 SVGAGI. Trimming pared 3 bases from V and 10 bases from J, leaving 19 bases between. This CDR3 region has 16 residues. The CDR3 is CASSYTGLDSWSPLHF. CDR3 DNA: TGTGCCAGCAGTTATACGGGTTTGGACTCTTGGTCACCCCTCCACTTT.

Only one count was recorded for this clone. The CDR3 nucleotides read TGTGCCAGTAGAACCGACAGGGGTTCCTACGAGCAGTACTTC. Encoded protein: CASRTDRGSYEQYF. The rearrangement joins TRBV19 to TRBJ2-7, with 8 bases that match TRBD1. With V trimmed by 6 bases and J by 1 base, 5 bases remained unmatched. Germline V CDR1 and CDR2: LNHDA, SQIVND (reference sequence). This CDR3 is 14 amino acids long.

V and J are TRBV5-1 and TRBJ2-1, with TRBD1 matching 7 bases. Trimming cost V 4 bases and J 9 bases; bases outside gene matches: 10. Germline-derived CDR1 and CDR2 are SGHRS and YFSETQ. This CDR3 has 14 residues. In DNA form, the CDR3 reads TGCGCCAGCAGCCAAACGCTGACAGGGCCTGAGCAGTTCTTC. Amino acids: CASSQTLTGPEQFF.

The rearrangement joins TRBV19 to TRBJ1-2; a weak D match, TRBD1 (5 bases). V was clipped by 8 bases and J by 8 bases, with 18 bases between them. The CDR3 has 13 amino acids. Germline V gene lookup returns CDR1 LNHDA and CDR2 SQIVND (reference sequence). CDR3 amino acids: CASSIGSPGGYTF. The CDR3 DNA follows: TGTGCCAGTTCTATCGGGTCCCCAGGGGGCTACACCTTC. The variable domain in full, completed from reference TRBV19 and TRBJ1-2, reads DGGITQSPKYLFRKEGQNVTLSCEQNLNHDAMYWYRQDPGQGLRLIYYSQIVNDFQKGDIAEGYSVSREKKESFPLTVTSAQKNPTAFYLCASSIGSPGGYTFGSGTRLTVV.

The gene calls are TRBV6-5 and TRBJ1-1, with 7 bases fitting TRBD1. The CDR3 is made up of 11 amino acids. Per the germline V gene, CDR1 is MNHEY and CDR2 is SVGAGI. V shed 6 bases, J shed 11 bases, and the junction held 6 bases outside the gene matches. The CDR3 DNA reads TGTGCCAGCAGGACCGACAGGGAGGCTTTCTTT. It codes for CASRTDREAFF.

In this sample, this clone turned up once. The chain uses TRBV10-1 and TRBJ2-7; 9 nucleotides line up with TRBD1. This CDR3 spans 14 amino acids. Germline CDR1 is WNHNN and CDR2 is SYGVQD (reference sequence). The ends lost 6 bases at V and 2 bases at J; junction bases unmatched: 5. The CDR3 loop is CASSPRDRAYEQYF. CDR3 nucleotides: TGCGCCAGCAGCCCCAGGGACAGGGCCTACGAGCAGTACTTC.

This chain connects TRBV6-5 to TRBJ1-1; D might be TRBD1 (5 bases). The length of the CDR3 is 13 residues. Germline V gene data show CDR1 as MNHEY and CDR2 as SVGAGI. Between the trimmed V and J ends, which lost 2 bases and 1 base, there was a span of 5 bases. CDR3 DNA sequence: TGTGCCAGCAGTTACCAGGGGAACACTGAAGCTTTCTTT. Translating it yields CASSYQGNTEAFF.

This rearrangement joins TRBV4-1 to TRBJ1-4, with 12 bases matching TRBD1. The trim removed 7 bases at V and 8 bases at J, leaving 8 bases unmatched. CDR1 and CDR2 (germline): MGHRA, YSYEKL. This CDR3 contains 15 residues. DNA for the CDR3: TGCGCCAGCACCCCGGGACAGGGGGCGAGCGAAAAACTGTTTTTT. It translates to CASTPGQGASEKLFF.

The chain is built from TRBV5-1 and TRBJ2-3; 8 bases fit TRBD2. V lost 4 bases and J lost 3; bases outside the gene matches: 10. Germline CDR1 is SGHRS and CDR2 is YFSETQ. This CDR3 spans 16 amino acids. The CDR3 nucleotides read TGCGCCAGCAGCCCCGGACACGGGGGGGTGACAGATACGCAGTATTTT. Its translation: CASSPGHGGVTDTQYF.

The chain employs TRBV4-2 and TRBJ1-5; D remains ambiguous. Germline V gene data show CDR1 as LGHNA and CDR2 as YNFKEQ. The CDR3 loop spans 14 amino acids. Trimming pared 1 base from V and 4 bases from J, leaving 8 bases between. The CDR3, as DNA: TGTGCCAGCAGCCAAGGGCCCTTAAATCAGCCCCAGCATTTT. Protein: CASSQGPLNQPQHF.

This rearrangement joins TRBV2 to TRBJ1-2; maybe TRBD1 (6 bases). V was pared by 8 bases and J by 4 bases, with 11 bases between. Germline CDR1 SNHLY, CDR2 FYNNEI. The CDR3 is 12 amino acids. The CDR3 nucleotides are TGTGCCAGCGGACAGTTAAGCTATGGCTACACCTTC. It translates to CASGQLSYGYTF.

The gene calls are TRBV6-1 and TRBJ2-2, with TRBD2 matching over 9 bases. Germline CDR1 and CDR2: MNHNS and SASEGT. Unmatched junction bases numbered 9, after V lost 7 bases and J lost 6 bases. This CDR3 spans 15 amino acids. CDR3 in DNA: TGTGCCAGCACCGGGACTAGCTTTGGGTCCGGGGAGCTGTTTTTT. Protein: CASTGTSFGSGELFF.

The chain couples TRBV19 to TRBJ2-7; 10 bases match TRBD1. Per the germline V gene, CDR1 is LNHDA and CDR2 is SQIVND (reference sequence). CDR3 size: 15 residues. The J segment lost 1 base and the V segment lost 4 bases, leaving 4 bases of the junction unmatched. CDR3 nucleotides: TGTGCCAGTAGTACTAGACAGGGGGCGTCCTACGAGCAGTACTTC. Residues: CASSTRQGASYEQYF. Together with reference TRBV19 and TRBJ2-7, the CDR3 gives the full variable domain: DGGITQSPKYLFRKEGQNVTLSCEQNLNHDAMYWYRQDPGQGLRLIYYSQIVNDFQKGDIAEGYSVSREKKESFPLTVTSAQKNPTAFYLCASSTRQGASYEQYFGPGTRLTVT.

The genes are TRBV27 and TRBJ1-5; no firm D call. The CDR3 totals 16 residues. Germline V gene sequence: CDR1 MNHEY, CDR2 SMNVEV (reference sequence). Between the trimmed V and J ends, which lost 6 bases and 0 bases, there was a span of 15 bases. The CDR3 loop is CASRRRATVSNQPQHF. As DNA, the CDR3 is TGTGCCAGCAGGAGACGAGCGACCGTTAGCAATCAGCCCCAGCATTTT.

The V gene is TRBV5-1, the J gene TRBJ2-3; 7 bases align to TRBD1. This CDR3 is built from 15 residues. The J segment lost 6 bases and the V segment lost 2 bases, leaving 9 bases of the junction unmatched. Germline CDR1 reads SGHRS; CDR2 reads YFSETQ. The CDR3 loop is CASSLLGGEGDTQYF. CDR3 DNA: TGCGCCAGCAGCTTATTAGGGGGCGAGGGTGATACGCAGTATTTT. Variable domain in full (rest from reference TRBV5-1 and TRBJ2-3): KAGVTQTPRYLIKTRGQQVTLSCSPISGHRSVSWYQQTPGQGLQFLFEYFSETQRNKGNFPGRFSGRQFSNSRSEMNVSTLELGDSALYLCASSLLGGEGDTQYFGPGTRLTVL.

V and J are TRBV7-9 and TRBJ2-7, with 8 positions matching TRBD1. The germline V gene has CDR1 SEHNR and CDR2 FQNEAQ (reference sequence). This CDR3 comprises 16 residues. J was trimmed by 0 bases and V by 1 base; bases with no gene match: 5. The DNA of the CDR3 is TGTGCCAGCAGCTTAGGCAGGACAGGGAGCTCCTACGAGCAGTACTTC. Translation: CASSLGRTGSSYEQYF.

The rearrangement links TRBV15 to TRBJ1-1; D is perhaps TRBD1 (5 bases). The CDR3 length is 14 residues. Germline V CDR1 and CDR2: LNHNV, YYDKDF (reference sequence). V shed 3 bases and J shed 12 bases, with 20 bases lying between them. CDR3 nucleotides: TGTGCCACCAGCAGCCATGCAGGCGGGACCCAAACTTTCTTT. It codes for CATSSHAGGTQTFF. The complete variable domain, with remaining parts taken from reference TRBV15 and TRBJ1-1, reads DAMVIQNPRYQVTQFGKPVTLSCSQTLNHNVMYWYQQKSSQAPKLLFHYYDKDFNNEADTPDNFQSRRPNTSFCFLDIRSPGLGDTAMYLCATSSHAGGTQTFFGQGTRLTVV.

The V gene is TRBV11-1, the J gene TRBJ1-2, with D perhaps matching TRBD1 (6 bases). Germline lookup yields CDR1 SGHAT and CDR2 FQDESV (reference sequence). This CDR3 has 12 residues. V was pared by 5 bases and J by 8 bases, with 12 bases between. The CDR3 DNA sequence: TGTGCCAGCAGCGGTACAGGGTGGGGCTACACCTTC. Protein: CASSGTGWGYTF.

The chain carries TRBV6-6 and TRBJ2-1; maybe TRBD1 (5 bases). Trimming left V 10 bases short and J 0 bases short, with 13 bases between. This CDR3 comprises 14 residues. Looked up from germline, CDR1 is MNHNY and CDR2 is SVGAGI (reference sequence). The CDR3 nucleotides read TGTGCCACGCAGGGCCTCAGCTCCTACAATGAGCAGTTCTTC. It specifies CATQGLSSYNEQFF.

The chain combines TRBV6-5 with TRBJ1-2; 9 positions agree with TRBD1. CDR3 length: 15 residues. V lost 0 bases, J lost 6 bases, and 5 bases stayed unmatched. Germline V gene lookup returns CDR1 MNHEY and CDR2 SVGAGI. The CDR3 region has the DNA TGTGCCAGCAGTTACTCGACAGGGGGAGTCGATGGCTACACCTTC. Its translation is CASSYSTGGVDGYTF.

In regard to this clone: Other DNA sequences in the sample encode the same CDR3. The CDR3 is CASSRRDRDQPQHF. The CDR3 bases are TGTGCCAGCAGTCGCCGGGACAGGGATCAGCCCCAGCATTTT. The chain has TRBV6-5 and TRBJ1-5, with 9 bases fitting TRBD1. Trimming took 5 bases from V and 5 from J; bases not matched to a gene: 4. Germline CDR1 MNHEY, CDR2 SVGAGI. This CDR3 has 14 amino acids.

The chain has TRBV5-1 and TRBJ2-3; TRBD2 matches at 10 bases. Looked up from germline, CDR1 is SGHRS and CDR2 is YFSETQ. With 0 bases clipped from V and 7 bases from J, the junction kept 2 bases outside the gene matches. This CDR3 contains 14 residues. The CDR3 bases are TGCGCCAGCAGCTTGGTGGGACTAGCGAATACGCAGTATTTT. Translation gives CASSLVGLANTQYF.

The chain combines TRBV12-5 with TRBJ2-1; 7 bases are shared with TRBD1. Losses at the gene ends were 3 bases for V and 6 bases for J; bases not matched to a gene: 11. Per germline, CDR1 LGHNT and CDR2 FRNRAP. CDR3 length equals 16 residues. In DNA, the CDR3 is TGTGCTAGTGGTTTTGAGAGACAGGGCAGCGGCAATGAGCAGTTCTTC. Its protein product is CASGFERQGSGNEQFF.

The V call is TRBV2, the J call TRBJ1-6; D uncertain. V lost 6 bases to trimming and J lost 4 bases, with 13 bases between them. This CDR3 contains 15 residues. Germline V gene data show CDR1 as SNHLY and CDR2 as FYNNEI. The chain's CDR3 is CASRAASRYNSPLHF. The CDR3 DNA reads TGTGCCAGCAGGGCTGCTAGCCGGTATAATTCACCCCTCCACTTT. Using reference TRBV2 and TRBJ1-6 for the parts outside the CDR3, the full variable domain is EPEVTQTPSHQVTQMGQEVILRCVPISNHLYFYWYRQILGQKVEFLVSFYNNEISEKSEIFDDQFSVERPDGSNFTLKIRSTKLEDSAMYFCASRAASRYNSPLHFGNGTRLTVT.

This clone was detected only once. One end of the junction does not line up with germline, which may come from a read error. This sequence joins TRBV7-7 and TRBJ2-2; 7 bases match TRBD2. The CDR3 is 16 amino acids. The germline CDR1 and CDR2 sequences are SSHAT and FNYEAQ (reference sequence). DNA of the CDR3: TGTGCTAGCAGCCCGAGAAGGGGAGCGGGGACCGGGGAGCTGTTTTTT. It encodes CASSPRRGAGTGELFF.

V is TRBV4-2 and J is TRBJ2-7; tentative D call: TRBD2 (5 bases). V was trimmed by 1 base and J by 5 bases, leaving 9 bases between them. The CDR3 is made up of 13 amino acids. Germline V gene lookup returns CDR1 LGHNA and CDR2 YNFKEQ. CDR3 sequence: CASSQVGRDEQYF. The CDR3 region has the DNA TGTGCCAGCAGCCAAGTTGGGCGGGACGAGCAGTACTTC.

This chain connects TRBV9 to TRBJ2-6; D uncertain. V was pared by 7 bases and J by 0 bases, with 11 bases between. Germline V lookup: CDR1 SGDLS, CDR2 YYNGEE. The CDR3 loop spans 15 amino acids. The CDR3 protein is CASRSDTSGANVLTF. In DNA, the CDR3 is TGTGCCAGCCGAAGCGATACCTCTGGGGCCAACGTCCTGACTTTC.

This rearrangement joins TRBV5-1 to TRBJ1-1; possible D gene TRBD1, 6 bases. The germline CDR1 and CDR2 sequences are SGHRS and YFSETQ. V was trimmed by 6 bases and J by 0 bases, leaving 12 bases between them. The CDR3 length is 14 residues. CDR3 coding DNA: TGCGCCAGCACCCGGGGGGCCATGAACACTGAAGCTTTCTTT. Translating gives CASTRGAMNTEAFF.

V and J are TRBV5-6 and TRBJ1-6; TRBD1 might be the D (6 bases). The V and J ends lost 2 bases and 6 bases respectively, with 9 bases between them. Germline assignment: CDR1 SGHDT and CDR2 YYEEEE. The CDR3 is 14 amino acids. CDR3 in amino acids: CASSFRTVNSPLHF. The CDR3 DNA reads as TGTGCCAGCAGCTTTCGGACAGTTAATTCACCCCTCCACTTT.